These 27 T cell receptor beta chains share one sample of origin, sequenced in a study of long-term antiretroviral therapy in people with HIV. Survey level was the resolution at which the v3.0 immunoSEQ assay ran. The assay was immunoSEQ multiplex PCR, and TCRdb's table has in-frame clones only and misses some. The data show 21,000 or so clones, with approximately 86% seen just once and 7.5% to 10% held by the top ten. The source material was unsorted PBMCs, sampled at the start of antiretroviral therapy. These receptors came from a man aged 45-65 years with HIV.

Points on this clone: Different DNA sequences within this sample yield the same CDR3. This rearrangement joins TRBV4-3 to TRBJ2-7; 7 bases match TRBD2. There are 13 residues in the CDR3. From germline, CDR1 is LGHNA and CDR2 YSLEER. V lost 5 bases, J lost 4 bases, and 5 bases stayed unmatched. CDR3 bases: TGCGCCAGCAGCATTAGCGGGTCTTACGAGCAGTACTTC. Protein sequence: CASSISGSYEQYF.

The V call is TRBV10-1, the J call TRBJ2-7; D is unresolved. Germline V gene data show CDR1 as WNHNN and CDR2 as SYGVQD (reference sequence). V was pared by 5 bases and J by 6 bases, with 17 bases between. CDR3 size: 14 residues. CDR3 in amino acids: CASSNGPLAGEQYF. CDR3 DNA: TGCGCCAGCAGTAACGGCCCCCTGGCAGGCGAGCAGTACTTC.

The V and J genes are TRBV7-3 and TRBJ2-3, with 7 bases fitting TRBD1. The V and J ends lost 4 bases and 2 bases, in that order; junction bases with no gene match: 6. The CDR3 is made up of 15 amino acids. Germline CDR1 and CDR2: SGHTA and FQGTGA. CDR3 nucleotide sequence: TGTGCCAGCAGCTCGACAGGGATCAACACAGATACGCAGTATTTT. It translates to CASSSTGINTDTQYF.

The chain combines TRBV5-1 with TRBJ2-7; D ambiguous. Germline values: CDR1 SGHRS, CDR2 YFSETQ. The V gene lost 4 bases and the J gene lost 5 bases, with 16 bases spanning the gap. The CDR3 spans 14 residues. In DNA, the CDR3 is TGCGCCAGCAGCGCGACAAGGTCAAGTGACGAGCAGTACTTC. It yields the protein CASSATRSSDEQYF. Drawing the rest from reference TRBV5-1 and TRBJ2-7, the complete variable domain is KAGVTQTPRYLIKTRGQQVTLSCSPISGHRSVSWYQQTPGQGLQFLFEYFSETQRNKGNFPGRFSGRQFSNSRSEMNVSTLELGDSALYLCASSATRSSDEQYFGPGTRLTVT.

Remarks on this clone: Other DNA sequences from this sample encode an identical CDR3 as well. CDR3 DNA: TGTGCCAGCTCACCGAGGGGGGGCCTTGGGGAGCAGTACTTC. Amino acid sequence: CASSPRGGLGEQYF. V and J are TRBV18 and TRBJ2-7; perhaps TRBD2 as D (7 bases). This CDR3 is built from 14 residues. Looked up from germline, CDR1 is KGHSH and CDR2 is LQKENI. V was clipped by 3 bases and J by 7 bases, with 16 bases between them.

This clone occurred once. The CDR3 region has the DNA TGTGCTAGTGGCAAGGGACTAGCGGGAGGGGATACGCAGTATTTT. This sequence encodes CASGKGLAGGDTQYF. The chain is built from TRBV12-5 and TRBJ2-3; 16 bases agree with TRBD2. The CDR3 is 15 residues long. Per germline, CDR1 LGHNT and CDR2 FRNRAP. V was clipped by 6 bases and J by 6 bases; unmatched bases: 3.

This rearrangement joins TRBV14 to TRBJ1-1; no definite D call. The CDR3 totals 15 residues. Germline V gene sequence: CDR1 SGHDN, CDR2 FVKESK. Trimming cost V 4 bases and J 1 base, with 13 bases left between them. CDR3 coding DNA: TGTGCCAGCAGCCGCCGCGCCTTACCGAACACTGAAGCTTTCTTT. Encoded protein: CASSRRALPNTEAFF.

This clone was observed once. This chain joins TRBV20-1 and TRBJ2-1, with D unclear. Trimming pared 0 bases from V and 10 bases from J, leaving 4 bases between. The CDR3 runs to 10 residues. From germline, CDR1 is DFQATT and CDR2 SNEGSKA (reference sequence). This chain's CDR3 is CSAREQEQFF. In nucleotides, the CDR3 is TGCAGTGCTAGAGAACAGGAGCAGTTCTTC.

The rearrangement uses TRBV9 and TRBJ2-3; 9 nucleotides line up with TRBD2. Trimming took 4 bases from V and 4 from J; bases not matched to a gene: 7. The CDR3 length is 15 residues. Germline-derived CDR1 and CDR2 are SGDLS and YYNGEE. Written as DNA, the CDR3 is TGTGCCAGCAGCCTTTTAGCGGGAGCGGCAGATACGCAGTATTTT. Amino acid sequence: CASSLLAGAADTQYF.

The gene calls are TRBV19 and TRBJ1-2, with D possibly being TRBD1 (5 bases). This CDR3 comprises 14 residues. Germline CDR1 LNHDA, CDR2 SQIVND (reference sequence). Trimming cost V 5 bases and J 0 bases, with 10 bases left between them. Here the CDR3 reads CASSGPGPNYGYTF. The CDR3 DNA is TGTGCCAGTAGTGGGCCGGGGCCTAACTATGGCTACACCTTC.

V is TRBV7-2 and J is TRBJ2-7, with D unresolved. This CDR3 spans 14 amino acids. Germline V gene lookup returns CDR1 SGHTA and CDR2 FQGNSA. V lost 5 bases and J 3 bases, leaving 14 bases between the germline ends. The CDR3 DNA reads TGTGCCAGCAGCGCGATGGGCCGGCGCTACGAGCAGTACTTC. It yields the protein CASSAMGRRYEQYF.

This chain connects TRBV7-9 to TRBJ2-1; D is ambiguous. The V and J ends lost 4 bases and 11 bases respectively, with 21 bases between them. The germline CDR1 and CDR2 sequences are SEHNR and FQNEAQ (reference sequence). The CDR3 is made up of 15 amino acids. DNA of the CDR3: TGTGCCAGCAGCTACGTACCTTCTTACAATGAGAAGCAGTTCTTC. Its protein product is CASSYVPSYNEKQFF.

This clone was observed a handful of times. This sequence joins TRBV2 and TRBJ1-1, with a weak D call TRBD1 (5 bases). Per the germline V gene, CDR1 is SNHLY and CDR2 is FYNNEI. V was pared by 0 bases and J by 5 bases, with 10 bases between. The CDR3 covers 14 residues. CDR3 sequence (DNA): TGTGCCAGCAGTGAAGCGCTCGGGGCGACTGAAGCTTTCTTT. Its protein product is CASSEALGATEAFF.

The chain employs TRBV19 and TRBJ2-7, with D tentatively TRBD1 (6 bases). Germline V gene data show CDR1 as LNHDA and CDR2 as SQIVND (reference sequence). This CDR3 region has 14 residues. Deletions cut 6 bases from V and 0 bases from J, with 12 bases between. CDR3 sequence (DNA): TGTGCCAGTAGGAAACAGGGTTACTCCTACGAGCAGTACTTC. Translation gives CASRKQGYSYEQYF.

The CDR3 nucleotides read TGTGCCAGCAGCTCGGACCGTACTATTCGGCTGTTTTTT. This codes for CASSSDRTIRLFF. The chain joins TRBV11-2 to TRBJ2-2; D remains ambiguous. Germline loops: CDR1 SGHAT, CDR2 FQNNGV. Trimming shortened V by 4 bases and J by 13 bases, and 16 bases separated the two germline ends. The CDR3 has 13 amino acids.

This chain uses TRBV12-5 with TRBJ1-5; 8 bases align to TRBD1. The CDR3 runs 15 residues. Germline values: CDR1 LGHNT, CDR2 FRNRAP. The V segment lost 6 bases and the J segment 2 bases; nucleotides outside the gene matches: 6. In DNA form, the CDR3 reads TGTGCTAGTGGCCAAGGACAGGGCGGCAATCAGCCCCAGCATTTT. The encoded protein is CASGQGQGGNQPQHF.

The J gene is TRBJ2-1, the V gene TRBV18; D gene unclear. V lost 5 bases and J 7 bases, leaving 24 bases between the germline ends. This CDR3 contains 17 residues. CDR1 is KGHSH, CDR2 LQKENI, per germline. CDR3 DNA: TGTGCCAGCTCAATAAGCCAAAAACCCCGACTGGCGAATGAGCAGTTCTTC. It codes for CASSISQKPRLANEQFF.

This chain links TRBV19 with TRBJ1-3; D perhaps matches TRBD1 (6 bases). In germline, CDR1 is LNHDA, CDR2 SQIVND (reference sequence). The CDR3 runs 14 residues. Trimming removed 10 bases at V and 0 bases at J, with 13 bases between. CDR3 region: CATGGAGSGNTIYF. CDR3 coding DNA: TGTGCCACGGGGGGCGCAGGCTCTGGAAACACCATATATTTT.

CDR3 bases: TGTGCCACCAGCAGAGATCCTAGGGAAAGCAGTGGGGAGTTCTTC. It specifies CATSRDPRESSGEFF. V gene TRBV15 combines with J gene TRBJ2-1; D not resolved. The CDR3 is 15 amino acids. CDR1 is LNHNV and CDR2 is YYDKDF in the germline V gene (reference sequence). V lost 0 bases and J 14 bases, leaving 20 bases between the germline ends.

The V gene is TRBV30, the J gene TRBJ2-7, with 10 nucleotides matching TRBD1. The CDR3 is 12 residues long. With V trimmed by 3 bases and J by 7 bases, 3 bases remained unmatched. Germline CDR1 is GTSNPN and CDR2 is SVGIG (reference sequence). The CDR3 sequence is CAWRGDRGEQYF. The CDR3 DNA sequence: TGTGCCTGGAGGGGGGACAGGGGTGAGCAGTACTTC.

The chain joins TRBV5-1 to TRBJ2-1; the D gene is possibly TRBD1 (6 bases). CDR3 size: 15 residues. The germline CDR1 and CDR2 sequences are SGHRS and YFSETQ. The V and J ends lost 4 bases and 6 bases respectively, with 17 bases between them. CDR3 sequence: CASSTETQGINEQFF. The DNA of the CDR3 is TGCGCCAGCAGCACCGAGACACAGGGAATCAATGAGCAGTTCTTC.

The rearrangement uses TRBV5-1 and TRBJ1-1, with TRBD1 matching 10 bases. The V segment lost 3 bases and the J segment 1 base; nucleotides outside the gene matches: 6. This CDR3 contains 16 residues. The germline V gene encodes CDR1 SGHRS and CDR2 YFSETQ. CDR3 protein: CASSSTGGAGNTEAFF. The CDR3 DNA follows: TGCGCCAGCAGCTCGACAGGGGGCGCGGGGAACACTGAAGCTTTCTTT.

This chain links TRBV4-3 with TRBJ1-2; tentatively, D is TRBD1 (5 bases). V was shortened by 0 bases and J by 3 bases, with 14 bases between the two germline ends. CDR1 is LGHNA, CDR2 YSLEER, per germline. The CDR3 is 16 residues long. The CDR3 region has the DNA TGCGCCAGCAGCCAAGAGCCCCCCGGAGGGGACTATGGCTACACCTTC. Amino acids: CASSQEPPGGDYGYTF.

This clone was detected once. This chain links TRBV7-6 with TRBJ2-5; D is perhaps TRBD2 (6 bases). Trimming took off 4 bases at V and 2 bases at J, with 11 bases between the two ends. This CDR3 contains 14 residues. The V gene's germline CDR1 is SGHVS and CDR2 FNYEAQ. Here the CDR3 reads CASSWDWEQETQYF. The CDR3 bases are TGTGCCAGCAGCTGGGACTGGGAGCAAGAGACCCAGTACTTC.

The chain recombines TRBV4-1 with TRBJ2-2; TRBD2 matches at 8 bases. V lost 3 bases and J lost 6; bases outside the gene matches: 9. Germline loops: CDR1 MGHRA, CDR2 YSYEKL. The CDR3 is made up of 16 amino acids. The chain's CDR3 is CASSHVKTSAPGELFF. CDR3 bases: TGCGCCAGCAGCCACGTTAAGACTAGCGCGCCCGGGGAGCTGTTTTTT.

The genes are TRBV7-9 and TRBJ1-1, with 7 bases matching TRBD1. The CDR3 is 14 residues long. Germline loops: CDR1 SEHNR, CDR2 FQNEAQ (reference sequence). The V segment lost 3 bases and the J segment 1 base; nucleotides outside the gene matches: 2. CDR3 amino acids: CASSLTGRNTEAFF. CDR3 DNA: TGTGCCAGCAGCTTGACAGGGCGGAACACTGAAGCTTTCTTT.

V gene TRBV9 combines with J gene TRBJ2-1, with TRBD1 identical over 7 bases. The J segment lost 4 bases and the V segment lost 4 bases, leaving 8 bases of the junction unmatched. The CDR3 has 15 amino acids. The V gene's germline CDR1 is SGDLS and CDR2 YYNGEE. CDR3: CASSFRRDSYNEQFF. CDR3 coding DNA: TGTGCCAGCAGCTTCCGACGGGACAGTTACAATGAGCAGTTCTTC.